This T cell receptor beta chain came from a study of blood T cell repertoires in COVID-19. Whole-study context: Researchers got acute and convalescent COVID-19 samples from the United States, Italy and Spain. PBMCs, B-cell-depleted T cells, or T cells were the source of the cDNA or gDNA that made up the material.

This clone showed up just a few times. Original handling: Reference gene primer amplification gave estimated nucleated cell counts. Measured with immunoSEQ multiplex PCR; TCRdb has only the in-frame clones, and not every one. V and J calls and clone size are those listed in that table; D and trimming were worked out from the DNA. The sample yields 160,000 or so clones, 80% to 90% seen once. The CDR3 totals 15 residues. V shed 6 bases, J shed 2 bases, and the junction held 10 bases outside the gene matches. CDR1 SGHTA and CDR2 FQGNSA come from the germline V gene. The sample taken for sequencing was peripheral blood. The chain is built from TRBV7-2 and TRBJ2-7; 7 positions match TRBD1. The sequence was collected from a man in his fifties or sixties with acute or convalescent COVID-19. The chain's CDR3 is CASSSGQDLTYEQYF. Written as DNA, the CDR3 is TGTGCCAGCAGTTCCGGACAGGACTTAACCTACGAGCAGTACTTC.